These 12 T cell receptor beta chains were sequenced from one sample in a study of patients and donors after allogeneic stem cell transplantation. TCRdb re-derived calls from the RT-PCR reads in MiXCR, one entry per CDR3 protein. The sample records around 200,000 distinct CDR3 sequences, around two fifths being singletons. Sequenced input: blood, either unsorted or a sorted T cell fraction (not recorded which). These receptors all stem from a human donor who was either an allogeneic HSCT recipient or a stem cell or donor lymphocyte infusion donor (not recorded which). It is not recorded whose cells these are; they may come from a transplant donor.

This clonotype was picked up a small number of times. This rearrangement joins TRBV6-1 to TRBJ2-3; 8 nucleotides match TRBD1. Germline lookup yields CDR1 MNHNS and CDR2 SASEGT. Unmatched junction bases numbered 10, after V lost 8 bases and J lost 0 bases. This CDR3 has 16 amino acids. CDR3 nucleotides: TGTGCCAGCTTACCTTGGGGGACAGGTAGCACAGATACGCAGTATTTT. It yields the protein CASLPWGTGSTDTQYF.

The V gene is TRBV12-3 or TRBV12-4, the J gene TRBJ1-2, with unresolved D. V dropped 2 bases and J dropped 2 bases, with 12 bases sitting between them. This CDR3 region has 15 residues. This chain's CDR3 is CASSLFGRTNYGYTF. In nucleotides, the CDR3 is TGTGCCAGCAGTTTATTTGGCAGGACCAACTATGGCTACACCTTC.

A single count supports this clonotype. V and J are TRBV30 and TRBJ1-2; a weak D match, TRBD1 (5 bases). V gave up 0 bases and J gave up 9 bases, with 11 bases separating them. Germline values: CDR1 GTSNPN, CDR2 SVGIG (reference sequence). This CDR3 comprises 12 residues. The chain's CDR3 is CAWSVSKGSYTF. The CDR3 DNA reads TGTGCCTGGAGTGTATCAAAGGGGAGCTACACCTTC.

The CDR3 coding sequence is TGTGCCAGCAGTGTTCAGGGGTGGCACAATGAGCAGTTCTTC. It yields the protein CASSVQGWHNEQFF. The V call is TRBV2, the J call TRBJ2-1, with a weak D call TRBD1 (6 bases). The germline V and J ends were trimmed by 4 bases and 5 bases, with 12 bases remaining between them. This CDR3 is built from 14 residues. CDR1 and CDR2 from the germline V gene are SNHLY and FYNNEI.

V and J are TRBV20-1 and TRBJ2-1; D is uncertain. Germline CDR1 reads DFQATT; CDR2 reads SNEGSKA (reference sequence). Trimming took off 5 bases at V and 2 bases at J, with 16 bases between the two ends. This CDR3 comprises 15 residues. The chain's CDR3 is CSAPNPIQPYNEQFF. DNA of the CDR3: TGCAGTGCTCCGAACCCTATTCAACCCTACAATGAGCAGTTCTTC.

The chain employs TRBV3-1 and TRBJ2-1; a possible D gene is TRBD1 (5 bases). CDR3 size: 12 residues. V dropped 0 bases and J dropped 15 bases, with 12 bases sitting between them. Per germline, CDR1 LGHDT and CDR2 YNNKEL (reference sequence). The CDR3 DNA reads TGTGCCAGCAGCCAAGATCCTGGGGCGGTGTTCTTC. It translates to CASSQDPGAVFF.

This clonotype was observed a few times. The V and J genes are TRBV27 and TRBJ1-2; D is perhaps TRBD1 (5 bases). This CDR3 region has 14 residues. V lost 2 bases to trimming and J lost 4 bases, with 11 bases between them. Germline values: CDR1 MNHEY, CDR2 SMNVEV (reference sequence). As DNA, the CDR3 is TGTGCCAGCAGTTTAACGCGGGGGGTCTATGGCTACACCTTC. This sequence encodes CASSLTRGVYGYTF.

The chain recombines TRBV4-2 with TRBJ1-1, with D possibly TRBD1 on 5 matching bases. Germline assignment: CDR1 LGHNA and CDR2 YNFKEQ. CDR3 length: 13 residues. Trimming cost V 0 bases and J 9 bases, with 11 bases left between them. The CDR3 region has the DNA TGTGCCAGCAGCCAAGAGGCGGGGGAGCAAGCTTTCTTT. Translated, it gives CASSQEAGEQAFF.

The rearrangement uses TRBV12-3 or TRBV12-4 and TRBJ1-1, with D hard to call. The CDR3 spans 14 residues. The V end was cut by 5 bases, the J end by 1 base, with 11 bases between. CDR3 region: CASSPLPANTEAFF. The CDR3 DNA is TGTGCCAGCAGTCCCCTACCTGCGAACACTGAAGCTTTCTTT.

The genes are TRBV20-1 and TRBJ1-6; TRBD1 matches at 7 bases. The trim removed 6 bases at V and 17 bases at J, leaving 19 bases unmatched. Germline V gene sequence: CDR1 DFQATT, CDR2 SNEGSKA (reference sequence). This CDR3 spans 14 amino acids. For the CDR3, the DNA is TGCAGTGCCTCAGCTCCTAAATCCGACAGGGTAGTCCACTTT. Its protein is CSASAPKSDRVVHF.

A few counts support this clonotype. The chain uses TRBV4-1 and TRBJ1-5; D gene uncertain. Germline lookup yields CDR1 MGHRA and CDR2 YSYEKL. V dropped 0 bases and J dropped 0 bases, with 6 bases sitting between them. The CDR3 is 15 residues long. The CDR3 region is CASSQEALSNQPQHF. The CDR3 bases are TGCGCCAGCAGCCAAGAGGCACTTAGCAATCAGCCCCAGCATTTT.

This chain links TRBV27 with TRBJ2-5, with a weak D call TRBD1 (8 bases). The germline CDR1 and CDR2 sequences are MNHEY and SMNVEV (reference sequence). V was pared by 5 bases and J by 5 bases, with 18 bases between. There are 15 residues in the CDR3. DNA for the CDR3: TGTGCCAGCAGTCCCCAACAGGGGGGGACGGAGACCCAGTACTTC. Translated, it gives CASSPQQGGTETQYF.